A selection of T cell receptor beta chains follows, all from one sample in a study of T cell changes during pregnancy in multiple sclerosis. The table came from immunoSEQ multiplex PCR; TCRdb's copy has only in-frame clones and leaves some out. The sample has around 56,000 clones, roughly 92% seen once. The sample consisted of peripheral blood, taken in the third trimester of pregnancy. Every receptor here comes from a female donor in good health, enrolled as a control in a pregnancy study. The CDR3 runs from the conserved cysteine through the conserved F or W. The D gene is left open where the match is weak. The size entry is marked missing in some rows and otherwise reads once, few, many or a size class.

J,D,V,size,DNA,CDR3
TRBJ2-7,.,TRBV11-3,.,TGTGCCAGCAGCTCCGGGGGCTACGAGCAGTACTTC,CASSSGGYEQYF
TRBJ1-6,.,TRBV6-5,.,TGTGCCAGCACCCCCGGGGGGGGTTTAGGTTCACCCCTCCACTTT,CASTPGGGLGSPLHF
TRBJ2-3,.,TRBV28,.,TGTGCCAGCAGTTTAGTGGATCAGGGTACGCAGTATTTT,CASSLVDQGTQYF
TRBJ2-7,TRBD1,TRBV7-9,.,TGTGCCAGCAGCTCGCTCTCAGGGACAGGGGGCCCGATCAGCTACGAGCAGTACTTC,CASSSLSGTGGPISYEQYF
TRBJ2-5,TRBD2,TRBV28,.,TGTGCCAGCAGTTTAGCGGGAGGGCCAGGAGATGGAGAGACCCAGTACTTC,CASSLAGGPGDGETQYF
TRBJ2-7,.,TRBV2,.,TGTGCCAGCACAGGGGATTCCTACGAGCAGTACTTC,CASTGDSYEQYF
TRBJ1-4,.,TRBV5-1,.,TGCGCCAGCAGCTTGACAGGGTCAACTAATGAAAAACTGTTTTTT,CASSLTGSTNEKLFF
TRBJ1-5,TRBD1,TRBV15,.,TGTGCCACCAGCAGAGCGACAGGGGGCGGTCAGCCCCAGCATTTT,CATSRATGGGQPQHF
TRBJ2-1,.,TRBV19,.,TGTGCCAGTAGGGACAGAAACAATGAGCAGTTCTTC,CASRDRNNEQFF
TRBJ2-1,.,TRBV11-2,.,TGTGCCAGCAGCTTAGGTCTTAATAATGAGCAGTTCTTC,CASSLGLNNEQFF
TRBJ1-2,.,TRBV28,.,TGTGCCAGCAGTCCCCCCCGGACAGAGAGACATGGCTACACCTTC,CASSPPRTERHGYTF
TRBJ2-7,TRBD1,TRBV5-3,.,TGTGCCAGAAGCTCACGGACAGGGCAGTACGAGCAGTACTTC,CARSSRTGQYEQYF
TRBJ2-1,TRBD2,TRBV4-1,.,TGCGCCAGCAGCCACAGCCCTAGAGCGGGGGGTAACAATGAGCAGTTCTTC,CASSHSPRAGGNNEQFF
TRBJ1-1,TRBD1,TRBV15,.,TGTGCCACCAGCAAAGGGACAGACGAAGCTTTCTTT,CATSKGTDEAFF
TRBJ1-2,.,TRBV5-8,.,TGTGCCAGCAGACTACGCGGACAGTCAGACTATGGCTACACCTTC,CASRLRGQSDYGYTF
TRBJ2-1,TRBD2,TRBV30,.,TGTGCCTGGAGTGTACGAGGACTAGCGTTTAATGAGCAGTTCTTC,CAWSVRGLAFNEQFF
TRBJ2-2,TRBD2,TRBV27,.,TGTGCCAGCAGTCCCCGGGTCGGGACTAGCGGGGGTATTAACACCGGGGAGCTGTTTTTT,CASSPRVGTSGGINTGELFF
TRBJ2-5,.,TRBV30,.,TGTGCCTGGGAGGGGGGGGAGAACCAAGAGACCCAGTACTTC,CAWEGGENQETQYF
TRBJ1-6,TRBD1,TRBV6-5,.,TGTGCCAGCAGCCCGACCGGGACAGGGAATTCACCCCTCCACTTT,CASSPTGTGNSPLHF
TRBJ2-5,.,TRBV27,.,TGTGCCAGCAGTCCCCGGACTGGGGAGACCCAGTACTTC,CASSPRTGETQYF
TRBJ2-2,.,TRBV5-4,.,TGTGCCAGCAGCTACCGACACACCGCCGGGGAGCTGTTTTTT,CASSYRHTAGELFF
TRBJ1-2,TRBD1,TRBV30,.,TGTGCCTGGAGAGGGGGCAAAGGCTACACCTTC,CAWRGGKGYTF
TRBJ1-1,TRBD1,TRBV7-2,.,TGTGCCAGCAGCCCCTTAGGGACAGGGAACACTGAAGCTTTCTTT,CASSPLGTGNTEAFF
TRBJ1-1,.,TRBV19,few,TGTGCCAGTAGCCTAAACACTGAAGCTTTCTTT,CASSLNTEAFF
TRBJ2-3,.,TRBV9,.,TGTGCCAGCAGCGCCCGCCCCAGCGGGTTCGTAACAGATACGCAGTATTTT,CASSARPSGFVTDTQYF
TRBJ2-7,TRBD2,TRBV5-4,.,TGTGCCAGCAGCCGGACTAGCGGAAACTACGAGCAGTACTTC,CASSRTSGNYEQYF
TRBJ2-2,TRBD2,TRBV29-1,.,TGCAGCGTTGAAGCCCCCAGGACTAGCGGGATAACCGGGGAGCTGTTTTTT,CSVEAPRTSGITGELFF
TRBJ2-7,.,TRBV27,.,TGTGCCAGCAGTCGTAGCAACGGCTACGAGCAGTACTTC,CASSRSNGYEQYF
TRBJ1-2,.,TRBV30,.,TGTGCCTGGAGAAGGGACACCAACTATGGCTACACCTTC,CAWRRDTNYGYTF
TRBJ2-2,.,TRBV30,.,TGTGCCTGTCGACAGGGAGGCGGGGAGCTGTTTTTT,CACRQGGGELFF
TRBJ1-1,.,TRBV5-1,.,TGCGCCAGCAGCCTAGAGGACACTGAAGCTTTCTTT,CASSLEDTEAFF
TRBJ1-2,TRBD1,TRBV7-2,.,TGTGCCAGCAGCTTACCCTCGGGACAGAACTATGGCTACACCTTC,CASSLPSGQNYGYTF
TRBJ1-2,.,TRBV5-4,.,TGTGCCAGCAGCTCAGGGGCTATTAACTATGGCTACACCTTC,CASSSGAINYGYTF
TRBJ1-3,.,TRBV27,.,TGTGCCAGCAGTTCTAGCTCTGGAAACACCATATATTTT,CASSSSSGNTIYF
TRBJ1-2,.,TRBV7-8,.,TGTGCCAGCAGCTTAGATCAGGGGAACTATGGCTACACCTTC,CASSLDQGNYGYTF
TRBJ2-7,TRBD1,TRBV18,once,TGTGCCAGCTCACCCCGACCAGCAGGGGGATCCTACGAGCAGTACTTC,CASSPRPAGGSYEQYF
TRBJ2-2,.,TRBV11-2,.,TGTGCCAGCAGCTTAGGGGCAGGAAACCCCCTGACCGGGGAGCTGTTTTTT,CASSLGAGNPLTGELFF
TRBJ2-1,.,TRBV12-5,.,TGTGCTAGTGGTTCCTTGGCGGGGCTACATTACAATGAGCAGTTCTTC,CASGSLAGLHYNEQFF
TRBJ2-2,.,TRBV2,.,TGTGCCAGCAGCCTTAGTGGCACCGGGGAGCTGTTTTTT,CASSLSGTGELFF
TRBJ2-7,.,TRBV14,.,TGTGCCAGCAGCCAAGCTTCTCGGGCCTACGAGCAGTACTTC,CASSQASRAYEQYF
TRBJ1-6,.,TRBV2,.,TGTGCCAGCAGTGAGGAGGGTTCACCCCTCCACTTT,CASSEEGSPLHF
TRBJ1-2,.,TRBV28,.,TGTGCCAGCACACAGGGTTACTATGGCTACACCTTC,CASTQGYYGYTF
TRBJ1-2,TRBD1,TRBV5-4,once,TGTGCCAGCAGCTTCGGCGGGGGGGGGACAGAAGGCAACTATGGCTACACCTTC,CASSFGGGGTEGNYGYTF
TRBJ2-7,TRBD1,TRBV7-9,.,TGTGCCAGCAGCTTATTCGGGACAGGCTCTGGTCACGAGCAGTACTTC,CASSLFGTGSGHEQYF
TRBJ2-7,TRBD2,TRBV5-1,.,TGCGCCAGCAGCTTGGGCGGACTAGCGGGAGGAGGGGAGCAGTACTTC,CASSLGGLAGGGEQYF
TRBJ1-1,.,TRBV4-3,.,TGCGCCAGCAGCCAAGATAGAAGCACTGAAGCTTTCTTT,CASSQDRSTEAFF
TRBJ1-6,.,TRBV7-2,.,TGTGCCAGCTCTACTGCCTATAATTCACCCCTCCACTTT,CASSTAYNSPLHF
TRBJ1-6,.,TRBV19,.,TGTGCCAGTAGCCGTGGGGGGTATAATTCACCCCTCCACTTT,CASSRGGYNSPLHF